This T cell receptor (beta chain) was sequenced during a study of T cells after yellow fever vaccination. This clonotype was counted only a few times. The antigen is not known. Broader study findings: Subsequent booster samples again held most clones from primary vaccination (96% CD4, roughly 90% CD8). Abundant clonotypes from the bulk population could get into FACS-sorted repertoires as contaminants. When the response was secondary, it was weaker but reached its peak faster, day 5 versus 15.

MiXCR, applied by TCRdb to the 5' RACE reads, yields one record per CDR3 protein. The table records under 400,000 distinct CDR3 sequences, around 13% of them present only once. V shed 3 bases and J 3 bases; nucleotides not matched to a gene: 3. The CDR3 is made up of 15 amino acids. The germline CDR1 and CDR2 sequences are SEHNR and FQNEAQ (reference sequence). The sequences come from CD4+ T cells sorted from PBMCs, collected 15 days after the yellow fever booster vaccination. The clonotype comes from a man aged 18 to 30 who received the YFV17D yellow fever vaccine. This rearrangement joins TRBV7-9 to TRBJ1-3; 9 nucleotides match TRBD1. For the CDR3, the DNA is TGTGCCAGCAGCTTCGGGACAGGGAATGGAAACACCATATATTTT. Translation gives CASSFGTGNGNTIYF.